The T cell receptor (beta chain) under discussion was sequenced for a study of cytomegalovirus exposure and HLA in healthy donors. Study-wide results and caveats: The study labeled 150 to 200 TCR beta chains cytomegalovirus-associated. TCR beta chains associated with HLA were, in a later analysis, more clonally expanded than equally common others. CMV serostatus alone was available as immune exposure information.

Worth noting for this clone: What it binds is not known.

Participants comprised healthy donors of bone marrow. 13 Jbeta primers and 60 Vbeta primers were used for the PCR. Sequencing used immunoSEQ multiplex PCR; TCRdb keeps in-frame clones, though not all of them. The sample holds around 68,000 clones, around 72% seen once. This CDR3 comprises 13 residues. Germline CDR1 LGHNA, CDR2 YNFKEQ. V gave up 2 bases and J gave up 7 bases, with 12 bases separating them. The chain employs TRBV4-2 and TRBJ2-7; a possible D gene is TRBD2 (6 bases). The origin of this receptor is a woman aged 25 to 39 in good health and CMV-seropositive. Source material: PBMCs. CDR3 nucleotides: TGTGCCAGCAGCCAACGCGGGGATAGGGAGCAGTACTTC. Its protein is CASSQRGDREQYF.